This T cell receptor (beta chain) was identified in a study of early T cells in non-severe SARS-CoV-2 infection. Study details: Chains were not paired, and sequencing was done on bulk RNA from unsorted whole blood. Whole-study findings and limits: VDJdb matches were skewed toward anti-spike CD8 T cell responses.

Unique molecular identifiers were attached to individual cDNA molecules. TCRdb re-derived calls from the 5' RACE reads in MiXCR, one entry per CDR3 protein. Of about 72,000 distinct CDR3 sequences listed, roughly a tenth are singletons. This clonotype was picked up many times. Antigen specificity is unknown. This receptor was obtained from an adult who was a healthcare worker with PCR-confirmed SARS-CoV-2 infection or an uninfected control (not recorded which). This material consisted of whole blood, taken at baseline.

CDR3 amino acids: CASSPDRDGQPQHF. The CDR3 region has the DNA TGTGCCAGCAGCCCTGACAGGGATGGACAGCCCCAGCATTTT. The V gene is TRBV3-1, the J gene TRBJ1-5, with 7 bases matching TRBD1. Germline V gene sequence: CDR1 LGHDT, CDR2 YNNKEL (reference sequence). The CDR3 sequence is 14 residues long. The V segment lost 4 bases and the J segment 7 bases; nucleotides outside the gene matches: 7.